A single sample is the source of the 30 T cell receptor beta chains below, sequenced in a study of molecular identifiers for immune sequencing clone quantification. TCRdb re-called the PCR reads with MiXCR, one entry per CDR3 protein. This table has more than 60,000 distinct CDR3 sequences, 15% to 20% appearing once. The material sequenced was naive CD8+ T cells from blood, with Jurkat cell RNA spiked in. The subset here: FACS-sorted CD8+CD4-CCR7+CD45RA+ naive T cells. The source of these receptors is a human donor in good health. Some libraries in this study had Jurkat cell RNA spiked in.

At least ten counts were recorded for this clonotype. V and J are TRBV6-5 and TRBJ2-2; D not resolved. CDR1 and CDR2 (germline): MNHEY, SVGAGI. The length of the CDR3 is 14 residues. V was pared by 2 bases and J by 2 bases, with 6 bases between. CDR3 DNA sequence: TGTGCCAGCAGTTACGGGGAAAACACCGGGGAGCTGTTTTTT. Its protein is CASSYGENTGELFF.

The table lists this clonotype with a few counts. This may stem from a read error, because a much larger clone lies one nucleotide away. The rearrangement joins TRBV5-3 to TRBJ2-3; D is ambiguous. TRBV5-3 is reported as an ORF; its role is uncertain. The CDR3 contains 17 residues. The CDR3 coding sequence is TGTGTCAGCAGCTCCCTGGGCCTCCACGGACCGAGGGATACGCAGTATTTT. Translated, it gives CVSSSLGLHGPRDTQYF.

The chain recombines TRBV19 with TRBJ2-7; either TRBD1 or TRBD2 may supply D (6 bases each). CDR1 LNHDA and CDR2 SQIVND come from the germline V gene (reference sequence). V dropped 1 base and J dropped 3 bases, with 13 bases sitting between them. This CDR3 comprises 15 residues. CDR3 residues: CASSIGWGASYEQYF. In nucleotides, the CDR3 is TGTGCCAGTAGTATAGGGTGGGGGGCTAGCTACGAGCAGTACTTC.

In this sample, this clonotype turned up many times. This sequence joins TRBV15 and TRBJ1-5; 10 bases map to TRBD1. This CDR3 region has 16 residues. Germline values: CDR1 LNHNV, CDR2 YYDKDF (reference sequence). V lost 5 bases to trimming and J lost 2 bases; unmatched junction nucleotides: 6. CDR3 in DNA: TGTGCCACCAGCGGTTTTGGGACAGGGGGCAATCAGCCCCAGCATTTT. It yields the protein CATSGFGTGGNQPQHF.

This clonotype came up many times. This rearrangement joins TRBV20-1 to TRBJ2-7, with 9 bases that match TRBD2. The CDR3 loop spans 16 amino acids. CDR1 DFQATT and CDR2 SNEGSKA come from the germline V gene (reference sequence). Unmatched junction bases numbered 7, after V lost 0 bases and J lost 1 base. For the CDR3, the DNA is TGCAGTGCTAGAGACCCCCGGCTAGCGGGGTCCTACGAGCAGTACTTC. It encodes CSARDPRLAGSYEQYF.

A word on this clonotype: With a much larger clone just one base away, this may be a read error. This chain links TRBV4-2 with TRBJ2-7, with D perhaps TRBD2 (6 bases). V was shortened by 1 base and J by 2 bases, with 15 bases between the two germline ends. The CDR3 contains 16 residues. Per the germline V gene, CDR1 is LGHNA and CDR2 is YNFKEQ. DNA of the CDR3: TGTGCCAGCAGCCAAGTACCGGGGGTAGTACCCTACGAGCAGTACTTC. This translates into CASSQVPGVVPYEQYF.

This clonotype occurred many times. The rearrangement links TRBV28 to TRBJ2-7; D is uncertain. The CDR3 contains 14 residues. CDR1 is MDHEN, CDR2 SYDVKM, per germline. V was pared by 6 bases and J by 0 bases, with 12 bases between. The CDR3: CASSYGVSSYEQYF. The CDR3 bases are TGTGCCAGCAGCTATGGGGTAAGCTCCTACGAGCAGTACTTC. Variable domain in full (rest from reference TRBV28 and TRBJ2-7): DVKVTQSSRYLVKRTGEKVFLECVQDMDHENMFWYRQDPGLGLRLIYFSYDVKMKEKGDIPEGYSVSREKKERFSLILESASTNQTSMYLCASSYGVSSYEQYFGPGTRLTVT.

This clonotype was observed at least ten times. V usage is TRBV27 and J usage is TRBJ2-3, with 9 nucleotides matching TRBD2. Unmatched junction bases numbered 11, after V lost 5 bases and J lost 2 bases. Germline V gives CDR1 MNHEY, CDR2 SMNVEV (reference sequence). The CDR3 has 17 amino acids. CDR3 region: CASSPAGLATSTDTQYF. The CDR3 DNA sequence: TGTGCCAGCAGTCCCGCGGGACTAGCTACCTCCACAGATACGCAGTATTTT.

This chain connects TRBV7-9 to TRBJ1-5; D unresolved. CDR3 length equals 12 residues. The V gene lost 4 bases and the J gene lost 8 bases, with 9 bases spanning the gap. CDR1 and CDR2 (germline): SEHNR, FQNEAQ (reference sequence). The CDR3 DNA reads as TGTGCCAGCAGCTGGAGGTTTGAGCCCCAGCATTTT. It yields the protein CASSWRFEPQHF.

Of note for this clonotype: One base away lies a much larger clone, so this may be a sequencing read error. Written as DNA, the CDR3 is TGTGCCAGCAGGACTGGGACAACTAGAAATCAGCCCCAGCATTTT. It encodes CASRTGTTRNQPQHF. The chain is built from TRBV6-6 and TRBJ1-5; TRBD1 is a possible D gene (6 bases). The ends were cut back, 6 bases at V and 4 bases at J, with 16 bases in the middle. The germline gives CDR1 MNHNY, CDR2 SVGAGI (reference sequence). This CDR3 has 15 residues.

This clonotype was detected ten times or more. The chain is built from TRBV27 and TRBJ1-4; D unresolved. V was cut by 3 bases and J by 4 bases, with 9 bases left in between. The germline gives CDR1 MNHEY, CDR2 SMNVEV (reference sequence). The CDR3 runs to 14 residues. The CDR3 DNA reads as TGTGCCAGCAGTTTGTACGGCAATAATGAAAAACTGTTTTTT. Translated, it gives CASSLYGNNEKLFF.

This clonotype showed up many times. The chain is built from TRBV20-1 and TRBJ2-3, with TRBD2 matching 11 bases. Germline-derived CDR1 and CDR2 are DFQATT and SNEGSKA (reference sequence). J was trimmed by 5 bases and V by 5 bases; bases with no gene match: 15. This CDR3 comprises 17 residues. CDR3 nucleotides: TGCAGTGCTGGATACCTCAAACTAGCGGGAGCGGGAGATACGCAGTATTTT. It specifies CSAGYLKLAGAGDTQYF.

V usage is TRBV6-1 and J usage is TRBJ1-5; D remains unclear. Per germline, CDR1 MNHNS and CDR2 SASEGT. The V and J ends lost 5 bases and 3 bases respectively, with 11 bases between them. This CDR3 has 14 residues. The CDR3 is CASSTMGYNQPQHF. In DNA, the CDR3 is TGTGCCAGCAGTACTATGGGCTACAATCAGCCCCAGCATTTT.

The chain employs TRBV10-3 and TRBJ2-7; no reliable D call. The V and J ends lost 2 bases and 9 bases respectively, with 14 bases between them. The CDR3 length is 13 residues. Germline V gene data show CDR1 as ENHRY and CDR2 as SYGVKD. CDR3 bases: TGTGCCATCAGTGAGCTAGACCCGGGTGGGCAGTACTTC. This gives the protein CAISELDPGGQYF.

There are a few counts of this clonotype. Possible read error: a much larger clone is one base away. The gene calls are TRBV4-1 and TRBJ2-1; D gene uncertain. The CDR3 runs 12 residues. Germline V gene data show CDR1 as MGHRA and CDR2 as YSYEKL. The CDR3 loop reads CASSQVLGEQIF. The CDR3 nucleotides read TGCGCCAGCAGCCAAGTTTTAGGTGAGCAGATCTTC.

This chain joins TRBV12-3 or TRBV12-4 and TRBJ2-3; D unclear. CDR3 size: 12 residues. Trimming shortened V by 2 bases and J by 4 bases, and 4 bases separated the two germline ends. Written as DNA, the CDR3 is TGTGCCAGCAGTTTATTTCCAGATACGCAGTATTTT. It translates to CASSLFPDTQYF.

This clonotype was found many times. J is TRBJ2-5 and V is TRBV7-3; no firm D call. Trimming took off 1 base at V and 2 bases at J, with 5 bases between the two ends. There are 13 residues in the CDR3. Germline V gene lookup returns CDR1 SGHTA and CDR2 FQGTGA. The CDR3 DNA reads as TGTGCCAGCAGCTTAATGGGACAAGAGACCCAGTACTTC. It codes for CASSLMGQETQYF.

For this clonotype: Given a much more abundant clone one base away, this may be a read error. No conserved phenylalanine or tryptophan ends this CDR3, so it is likely a read error. It is unclear where the CDR3 begins or ends on the DNA, so no DNA is shown, and the CDR3 is as TCRdb lists it. V gene TRBV7-3 combines with J gene TRBJ2-1; TRBD2 is the table's D call, not checked against the DNA. Including both end residues, the CDR3 is 15 amino acids long. Germline V lookup: CDR1 SGHTA, CDR2 FQGTGA. The CDR3 loop reads CASSLMAGGGDEQSS.

Details on this clonotype: This sequence may be a read error, since a much larger clone differs from it by one base. This chain joins TRBV5-6 and TRBJ2-3; no firm D call. Trimming removed 4 bases from V and 4 bases from J, with 7 bases in between. In germline, CDR1 is SGHDT, CDR2 YYEEEE. The CDR3 has 12 amino acids. The CDR3 DNA is TGTGCCAGCAGCCGACACGCAGATACGCAGTATTTT. Its protein is CASSRHADTQYF.

Points on this clonotype: A much larger clone is a single base away; this may be a read error. The CDR3 sequence is CATSDQDSDTQYF. In nucleotides, the CDR3 is TGTGCCACCAGTGACCAAGACTCAGATACGCAGTATTTT. The chain joins TRBV24-1 to TRBJ2-3; no clear D. CDR3 length: 13 amino acids. Germline lookup yields CDR1 KGHDR and CDR2 SFDVKD. V was trimmed by 4 bases and J by 4 bases, leaving 8 bases between them.

This rearrangement joins TRBV10-3 to TRBJ2-3; 13 bases map to TRBD2. Germline V gene data show CDR1 as ENHRY and CDR2 as SYGVKD. V lost 7 bases and J lost 4; bases outside the gene matches: 8. The CDR3 totals 16 residues. In DNA form, the CDR3 reads TGTGCCATCAAAGCAGGGACTAGCGGGACCGCAGATACGCAGTATTTT. Translation: CAIKAGTSGTADTQYF.

In this sample, this clonotype turned up many times. The chain employs TRBV2 and TRBJ2-3, with D perhaps matching TRBD1 (5 bases). CDR1 and CDR2 (germline): SNHLY, FYNNEI. The CDR3 is 16 amino acids. V lost 1 base and J 1 base, leaving 12 bases between the germline ends. The chain's CDR3 is CASSEVVLGGTDTQYF. The CDR3 DNA sequence: TGTGCCAGCAGTGAAGTAGTGCTAGGGGGCACAGATACGCAGTATTTT.

This clonotype was seen repeatedly, ten times or more. V and J are TRBV24-1 and TRBJ2-1; TRBD2 matches at 14 bases. Germline assignment: CDR1 KGHDR and CDR2 SFDVKD. The trim removed 0 bases at V and 9 bases at J, leaving 9 bases unmatched. CDR3 size: 18 residues. Here the CDR3 DNA reads TGTGCCACCAGTGATTTGCGACTAGCGGGAGGGCAGATGGGTGAGCAGTTCTTC. This translates into CATSDLRLAGGQMGEQFF.

This clonotype was seen just once. It may be a read error: a sequence one base away is much more abundant. The CDR3 ends on some other residue instead of the conserved phenylalanine or tryptophan, so this is likely a read error. V usage is TRBV7-9 and J usage is TRBJ2-5, with TRBD2 as a possible D gene (7 bases). The CDR3 has 15 residues. Germline values: CDR1 SEHNR, CDR2 FQNEAQ (reference sequence). Deletions cut 7 bases from V and 2 bases from J, with 17 bases between. CDR3 in amino acids: CASKPWGGHQETQYS. Here the CDR3 DNA reads TGTGCCAGCAAACCCTGGGGGGGGCATCAAGAGACCCAGTACTCC.

This clonotype was counted ten times or more. The CDR3 nucleotides read TGTGCCAGCAGCGTAGATCTAGCGGGATGGGGTGGAGAGCAGTACTTC. It translates to CASSVDLAGWGGEQYF. This chain links TRBV9 with TRBJ2-7, with 9 bases identical to TRBD2. The CDR3 loop spans 16 amino acids. Trimming at V came to 0 bases and at J to 7 bases, leaving 11 bases not matched to a gene. Germline V gives CDR1 SGDLS, CDR2 YYNGEE.

Worth noting for this clonotype: A read error is possible here, since a much larger clone lies one base away. The chain combines TRBV19 with TRBJ2-7; 9 positions agree with TRBD1. The CDR3 has 14 amino acids. Germline assignment: CDR1 LNHDA and CDR2 SQIVND (reference sequence). CDR3 in amino acids: CASRPGQGPYEQHF. In DNA, the CDR3 is TGTGCCAGTAGACCGGGACAGGGACCCTACGAGCAGCACTTC. Using reference TRBV19 and TRBJ2-7 for the parts outside the CDR3, the full variable domain is DGGITQSPKYLFRKEGQNVTLSCEQNLNHDAMYWYRQDPGQGLRLIYYSQIVNDFQKGDIAEGYSVSREKKESFPLTVTSAQKNPTAFYLCASRPGQGPYEQHFGPGTRLTVT.

This clonotype was seen at least ten times. This chain links TRBV3-1 with TRBJ2-5, with D perhaps matching TRBD2 (5 bases). V was pared by 0 bases and J by 1 base, with 15 bases between. Germline V CDR1 and CDR2: LGHDT, YNNKEL (reference sequence). The CDR3 is 17 amino acids. CDR3 sequence reads: CASSQDLKVEGQETQYF. CDR3 DNA: TGTGCCAGCAGCCAAGATTTGAAAGTAGAGGGCCAAGAGACCCAGTACTTC.

The table lists this clonotype with a few counts. A read error is possible here, since a much larger clone lies one base away. The chain links TRBV4-1 to TRBJ2-2; D may be TRBD2 (5 bases). This CDR3 has 14 amino acids. From germline, CDR1 is MGHRA and CDR2 YSYEKL. The chain's CDR3 is CASSQDGMVRELVF. The CDR3 region has the DNA TGCGCCAGCAGCCAAGACGGGATGGTGAGGGAGCTGGTTTTT.

This clonotype was seen a handful of times. The chain couples TRBV20-1 to TRBJ2-7; 8 nucleotides align to TRBD1. CDR1 and CDR2 from the germline V gene are DFQATT and SNEGSKA (reference sequence). The CDR3 loop spans 14 amino acids. The J segment lost 6 bases and the V segment lost 0 bases, leaving 7 bases of the junction unmatched. The CDR3 sequence: CSAREGQGAGEQYF. CDR3 nucleotide sequence: TGCAGTGCTAGAGAAGGCCAGGGGGCTGGCGAGCAGTACTTC.

This clonotype has at least ten counts. This rearrangement joins TRBV30 to TRBJ1-6, with D unclear. The CDR3 runs to 16 residues. With 4 bases removed from V and 7 bases from J, the gap between germline ends came to 20 bases. The germline CDR1 and CDR2 sequences are GTSNPN and SVGIG (reference sequence). The CDR3 sequence is CAWTTVGAWGNSPLHF. Here the CDR3 DNA reads TGTGCCTGGACCACAGTCGGAGCTTGGGGAAATTCACCCCTCCACTTT.